This T cell receptor (beta chain) was found in a study of regulatory T cells in long-lasting Graves disease. This clonotype was observed at least ten times. Assembly of TCR beta libraries relied on iRepertoire HTBI primers together with Arm-PCR of CDR3 regions. TCRdb re-derived calls from the multiplex PCR reads in MiXCR, one entry per CDR3 protein. The repertoire holds approximately 400,000 distinct CDR3 sequences, roughly 15% seen once, with about 8.2% in the top ten. The CDR3 loop spans 13 amino acids. Germline assignment: CDR1 SGHKS and CDR2 YYEKEE (reference sequence). Trimming cost V 2 bases and J 9 bases, with 12 bases left between them. The sample's time point: newly diagnosed GD, antithyroid drugs for less than 3 months. RNA isolated from PBMCs was used to make the TCR library. These data are also associated with another study on T cells in Graves' hyperthyroidism and ophthalmopathy.

The chain couples TRBV5-5 to TRBJ2-1; TRBD1 might be the D (5 bases). The sequence was collected from a woman in her thirties or forties with Graves disease. The sample was peripheral blood mononuclear cells (PBMCs), taken at new diagnosis, from a patient treated with antithyroid drugs. The DNA for the CDR3 is TGTGCCAGCAGCTTTTTAGGGCAGGGTGAGCAGTTCTTC. Translating gives CASSFLGQGEQFF.